The TCR beta chain described here comes from a study of patients and donors after allogeneic stem cell transplantation (dated by TCRdb to 2020 to 2021). The method behind the library was RT-PCR. TCRdb records NextSeq 550 as the sequencer. TCRdb redid the processing of the public reads, applying fastp at Q25 and MiXCR, and retained in-frame beta chains. Entries that share a CDR3 protein sequence are merged under the most common genes and DNA. Present in this sample are about 40,000 distinct CDR3 sequences, more than 30% of which were seen just once. The ten largest clones take up about 78% of the sample. This clonotype was counted only a few times. There is no known antigen for this receptor. No base-level quality is on record; no much larger clone is a single base apart. The sequence was collected from a human donor who was either an allogeneic HSCT recipient or a stem cell or donor lymphocyte infusion donor (not recorded which). It is not recorded whose cells these are; they may come from a transplant donor. The sequenced sample was blood, either unsorted or a sorted T cell fraction (not recorded which).

The CDR3 has the sequence CASSPGTSKFF. The sequenced DNA is TGTGCCAGCAGCCCCGGGACTAGTAAGTTCTTC. The receptor chain draws on TRBV3-1 and TRBJ2-1, with 8 bases in between that match TRBD2. CDR1 LGHDT and CDR2 YNNKEL are derived from the germline V gene (reference sequence). At the junction V is shortened by 4 bases and J by 14 bases; bases outside the gene matches: 4. From cysteine to phenylalanine, the CDR3 is 11 amino acids long. Left in the record is the CDR3 DNA by itself, 33 bases read in frame from the first base.